Listed below are T cell receptor beta chains from one sample, sequenced in a study of T cells in lung cancer brain metastases. TCRdb keeps only in-frame clones here, not all; method: immunoSEQ multiplex PCR. The profile shows about 6,600 clones, 75% to 90% of them singletons. The sequenced sample was tumor tissue from the primary lung tumor. The receptors originated from a man aged 50-59 years with non-small cell lung cancer. Each CDR3 is given without its conserved first and last residue.

cdr3_length	v_call	cdr3_aa
11	TRBV29-1	SATASTAGELF
12	TRBV7-6	ASSSDRLNTEAF
12	TRBV5-1	ASSLEGEVRGYT
9	TRBV18	ASSPLGELF
14	TRBV27	ASSLVGTGKNTEAF
13	TRBV30	AWSAPTGFKQPQH
11	TRBV11-2	ASSLQGRYEQY
12	TRBV6-1	ASSEYRVSGWAR
14	TRBV5-4	ASSLWTGGVVETQY
14	TRBV2	ASISSQLFYRETQY
14	TRBV5-6	ASYLYRTGGRYGYT
11	TRBV11-2	ASSLDPSGELF
13	TRBV18	ASSPLTGLNTEAF
12	TRBV6-6	ASSLTGYNSPLH
14	TRBV5-4	ASSPGGTEGGNTIY
14	TRBV11-2	ASSLAASGGVWEQF
10	TRBV30	AWSPQGSEQF
13	TRBV7-9	ASSSQTGRGNGYT
11	TRBV30	AWGDTFNQPQH
15	TRBV7-9	ASSSNRGVRGTDTQY
12	TRBV7-2	ASTPGASTDTQY
12	TRBV30	AWRRGVDNSPLH
11	TRBV11-2	ASSRDRNTEAF
14	TRBV19	ASSPRRNSFSIQAF
9	TRBV2	ASSPKETQY
14	TRBV12-5	ASGLERTGRSDTQY
11	TRBV11-2	ASSPYLAYEQY
14	TRBV4-1	ASSQPGQATSYEQY
13	TRBV30	AWRDLGQNNSPLH
11	TRBV11-2	ASSLHRDTEAF
13	TRBV9	ASAGTSGGYNEQF
10	TRBV5-6	ASSYGGDTQY
12	TRBV11-1	ASSLWSENTEAF
12	TRBV12-5	ASGLQGTGNTIY
12	TRBV7-9	ASSRLANTGELF
12	TRBV18	ASSPPFQKEKLF
12	TRBV6-1	ASSYHSAKNIQY
9	TRBV7-9	ASENTGELF
13	TRBV11-2	ASSLELTSTYGYT
12	TRBV18	ASSPQTGDYGYT
11	TRBV10-3	ASSGLGTDTQY
11	TRBV6-5	ASMTTGGYGYT
11	TRBV5-1	ASSRSSGNTIY
14	TRBV4-2	ASSQDFLSGANVLT
15	TRBV2	ASSGRTSGARTDTQY
13	TRBV19	ASSTGTANTGELF
14	TRBV6-6	ASSPTGASNTGELF
13	TRBV9	ASSVGGTGGLEQY
12	TRBV25-1	ASSERGQGVGYT
10	TRBV29-1	SAWWGVGELF
11	TRBV9	ASSVTTGSEQY